These 12 T cell receptor beta chains were all obtained from the same sample, sequenced in a study of shared clonotypes between healthy human individuals. Assay used: immunoSEQ multiplex PCR; TCRdb lists only in-frame clones, some missing. Among some 510,000 clones listed, approximately 85% were seen once. The material sequenced was PBMCs. These receptors were taken from a woman aged 35 to 49 in good health. Some clones in this sample may be carry-over from other donors' samples.

This clone turned up a few times. The chain is built from TRBV30 and TRBJ2-2, with a weak D call TRBD1 (6 bases). Germline V gene data show CDR1 as GTSNPN and CDR2 as SVGIG (reference sequence). V was shortened by 4 bases and J by 3 bases, with 15 bases between the two germline ends. The CDR3 runs to 15 residues. This chain's CDR3 is CAWKGKGHDTGELFF. The CDR3 bases are TGTGCCTGGAAAGGAAAGGGACATGACACCGGGGAGCTGTTTTTT.

The chain employs TRBV7-2 and TRBJ1-2, with a possible D match to TRBD1 (5 bases). Germline CDR1 and CDR2: SGHTA and FQGNSA. The ends were cut back, 1 base at V and 8 bases at J, with 14 bases in the middle. The CDR3 is 14 residues long. As DNA, the CDR3 is TGTGCCAGCAGCTTAGATCAGGGTGCGCGAGGCTACACCTTC. Translation: CASSLDQGARGYTF.

This chain joins TRBV28 and TRBJ2-7; 7 bases line up with TRBD2. The V and J ends lost 5 bases and 4 bases, in that order; junction bases with no gene match: 8. The CDR3 consists of 14 residues. Germline CDR1 is MDHEN and CDR2 is SYDVKM. The CDR3 region is CASSPTGLRYEQYF. The CDR3 DNA reads as TGTGCCAGCAGTCCCACGGGACTAAGATACGAGCAGTACTTC. The entire variable domain, with the rest obtained from reference TRBV28 and TRBJ2-7, is as follows: DVKVTQSSRYLVKRTGEKVFLECVQDMDHENMFWYRQDPGLGLRLIYFSYDVKMKEKGDIPEGYSVSREKKERFSLILESASTNQTSMYLCASSPTGLRYEQYFGPGTRLTVT.

The rearrangement uses TRBV2 and TRBJ2-3; D is possibly TRBD2 (6 bases). Germline assignment: CDR1 SNHLY and CDR2 FYNNEI. There are 16 residues in the CDR3. V was cut by 5 bases and J by 1 base, with 16 bases left in between. The CDR3 region is CASSLSGTQGTDTQYF. CDR3 bases: TGTGCCAGCAGTTTATCCGGGACTCAGGGCACAGATACGCAGTATTTT.

This clone was seen only once. The chain uses TRBV7-8 and TRBJ2-7; 9 bases map to TRBD1. The CDR3 spans 14 residues. In germline, CDR1 is SGHVS, CDR2 FQNEAQ. The V segment lost 5 bases and the J segment 7 bases; nucleotides outside the gene matches: 9. Written as DNA, the CDR3 is TGTGCCAGCAGCCATCACAGGGGGCCAGGGGAGCAGTACTTC. Encoded protein: CASSHHRGPGEQYF. Full variable domain (rest looked up from reference TRBV7-8 and TRBJ2-7): GAGVSQSPRYKVAKRGQDVALRCDPISGHVSLFWYQQALGQGPEFLTYFQNEAQLDKSGLPSDRFFAERPEGSVSTLKIQRTQQEDSAVYLCASSHHRGPGEQYFGPGTRLTVT.

This chain connects TRBV6-1 to TRBJ2-3; 8 bases agree with TRBD2. V was clipped by 6 bases and J by 3 bases; unmatched bases: 8. Germline lookup yields CDR1 MNHNS and CDR2 SASEGT. The CDR3 contains 15 residues. CDR3 nucleotide sequence: TGTGCCAGCAGACCCCCGGGAGGGCCAACAGATACGCAGTATTTT. The encoded protein is CASRPPGGPTDTQYF.

This clone has more than one count but fewer than ten. The J gene is TRBJ2-2, the V gene TRBV30; 10 bases match TRBD1. Trimming took 3 bases from V and 8 from J; bases not matched to a gene: 9. The germline gives CDR1 GTSNPN, CDR2 SVGIG (reference sequence). There are 15 residues in the CDR3. The CDR3 sequence: CAWRAGTGEAGELFF. CDR3 DNA sequence: TGTGCCTGGAGAGCCGGGACAGGGGAGGCTGGGGAGCTGTTTTTT.

This sequence joins TRBV6-4 and TRBJ1-1; D is unclear. The V gene lost 9 bases and the J gene lost 0 bases, with 20 bases spanning the gap. This CDR3 spans 16 amino acids. The V gene's germline CDR1 is MRHNA and CDR2 SNTAGT. In DNA form, the CDR3 reads TGTGCCAGTATAACGGCTTACCCGGAACTGAACACTGAAGCTTTCTTT. It yields the protein CASITAYPELNTEAFF.

The gene calls are TRBV5-4 and TRBJ1-2; D not certain. In germline, CDR1 is SGHNT, CDR2 YYREEE (reference sequence). This CDR3 is 13 amino acids long. V lost 0 bases and J 0 bases, leaving 3 bases between the germline ends. CDR3 loop: CASSLVANYGYTF. DNA for the CDR3: TGTGCCAGCAGCTTGGTGGCTAACTATGGCTACACCTTC.

This sequence joins TRBV27 and TRBJ2-2; TRBD2 agrees at 12 bases. Per the germline V gene, CDR1 is MNHEY and CDR2 is SMNVEV (reference sequence). This CDR3 is built from 18 residues. The J segment lost 6 bases and the V segment lost 4 bases, leaving 12 bases of the junction unmatched. CDR3 residues: CASSSHGLAGLRPGELFF. DNA of the CDR3: TGTGCCAGCAGTTCACACGGACTAGCGGGATTACGGCCCGGGGAGCTGTTTTTT.

The chain is built from TRBV6-6 and TRBJ1-3, with D possibly matching TRBD1 (5 bases). Germline CDR1 MNHNY, CDR2 SVGAGI (reference sequence). The CDR3 spans 14 residues. Between the trimmed V and J ends, which lost 5 bases and 2 bases, there was a span of 10 bases. CDR3 protein: CASSQGEAGNTIYF. The CDR3 coding sequence is TGTGCCAGCAGTCAGGGAGAAGCTGGAAACACCATATATTTT.

CDR3 amino acids: CASSLVGAETQYF. The CDR3 nucleotides read TGTGCCAGCAGTTTGGTGGGGGCAGAGACCCAGTACTTC. This chain joins TRBV6-6 and TRBJ2-5; TRBD1 is a possible D gene (6 bases). The CDR3 covers 13 residues. The ends were cut back, 4 bases at V and 4 bases at J, with 10 bases in the middle. Germline V CDR1 and CDR2: MNHNY, SVGAGI (reference sequence).